The rows below give T cell receptor beta chains drawn from one sample of a study of CD8+CD57+ T cells in acquired aplastic anemia. TCRdb used MiXCR to reprocess the reads, holding one entry per CDR3 protein. The sample lists around 200,000 distinct CDR3 sequences; about half were seen once. Sequencing was performed on sorted CD4+, CD8+, or CD8+CD57+ T cells (not recorded which) from PBMCs. These receptors originate from a human donor with aplastic anemia. CDR3s include the opening cysteine and the closing phenylalanine or tryptophan. The order of the fields is J gene, clone size, D gene, V gene, CDR3 DNA, CDR3 protein. The D gene is left open where the match is weak. Rows give clone size only sometimes, using once, few, many, or a class for an expanded clone.

J gene: TRBJ1-4
clone size: -
D gene: -
V gene: TRBV28
CDR3 DNA: TGTGCCAGCAGTTTATCTTACGGGGGGGCAACTAATGAAAAACTGTTTTTT
CDR3 protein: CASSLSYGGATNEKLFF

J gene: TRBJ2-3
clone size: few
D gene: -
V gene: TRBV3-1
CDR3 DNA: TGTGCCAGCAGCCGTGATTCAAACACAGATACGCAGTATTTT
CDR3 protein: CASSRDSNTDTQYF

J gene: TRBJ2-7
clone size: few
D gene: -
V gene: TRBV18
CDR3 DNA: TGTGCCAGCTCACCACTAACGGGACTCTCCTACGAGCAGTACTTC
CDR3 protein: CASSPLTGLSYEQYF

J gene: TRBJ2-7
clone size: -
D gene: TRBD1
V gene: TRBV20-1
CDR3 DNA: TGCAGTGCTAGGGACAGGGTAGGCGAGCAGTACTTC
CDR3 protein: CSARDRVGEQYF

J gene: TRBJ1-2
clone size: many
D gene: -
V gene: TRBV2
CDR3 DNA: TGTGCCAGCAGTGAAGCGTCGGGCAGCTATGGCTACACCTTC
CDR3 protein: CASSEASGSYGYTF

J gene: TRBJ2-7
clone size: -
D gene: -
V gene: TRBV19
CDR3 DNA: TGTGCCAGTAGTCAACAGGGATGGGTGACCGAGCAGTACTTC
CDR3 protein: CASSQQGWVTEQYF

J gene: TRBJ2-7
clone size: -
D gene: TRBD1
V gene: TRBV19
CDR3 DNA: TGTGCCAGCAGTGATGGGAGACAGGGGGGGGAAGAGCAGTACTTC
CDR3 protein: CASSDGRQGGEEQYF

J gene: TRBJ2-5
clone size: -
D gene: TRBD1
V gene: TRBV2
CDR3 DNA: TGTGCCAGCAGCCATCGGACAGGATTGGAGACCCAGTACTTC
CDR3 protein: CASSHRTGLETQYF

J gene: TRBJ2-3
clone size: -
D gene: TRBD2
V gene: TRBV7-2
CDR3 DNA: TGTGCCAGCAGCTTCGAGCGGGGACTTGGGAAAGATACGCAGTATTTT
CDR3 protein: CASSFERGLGKDTQYF

J gene: TRBJ2-1
clone size: many
D gene: -
V gene: TRBV2
CDR3 DNA: TGTGCCATCTCGACTAGTTCCTACAATGAGCAGTTCTTC
CDR3 protein: CAISTSSYNEQFF

J gene: TRBJ2-2
clone size: -
D gene: -
V gene: TRBV18
CDR3 DNA: TGTGCCAGCTCACCACCGGTGCGGGTCATGAACACCGGGGAGCTGTTTTTT
CDR3 protein: CASSPPVRVMNTGELFF

J gene: TRBJ2-5
clone size: -
D gene: -
V gene: TRBV6-5
CDR3 DNA: TGTGCCAGCAGAACGGGCAGTTTGACGGAGACCCAGTACTTC
CDR3 protein: CASRTGSLTETQYF

J gene: TRBJ2-3
clone size: -
D gene: -
V gene: TRBV7-9
CDR3 DNA: TGTGCCAGCAGCCAGCAACCAACTACGCAGTATTTT
CDR3 protein: CASSQQPTTQYF

J gene: TRBJ2-3
clone size: once
D gene: TRBD2
V gene: TRBV12-3/TRBV12-4
CDR3 DNA: TGTGCCAGCAGTTTAGGTACTAGCGGGTTCAGGGATACGCAGTATTTT
CDR3 protein: CASSLGTSGFRDTQYF

J gene: TRBJ1-6
clone size: once
D gene: -
V gene: TRBV15
CDR3 DNA: TGTGCCACCAGCAGACCTGATTCACCCCTCCACTTT
CDR3 protein: CATSRPDSPLHF

J gene: TRBJ1-1
clone size: -
D gene: TRBD1
V gene: TRBV24-1
CDR3 DNA: TGTGCCACCAGTGGGGGAACCGGGACAGCCATTGAAGCTTTCTTT
CDR3 protein: CATSGGTGTAIEAFF

J gene: TRBJ2-3
clone size: many
D gene: -
V gene: TRBV19
CDR3 DNA: TGTGCCAGTAGTCCTCGAAGAGGGGGGGGCGACACAGATACGCAGTATTTT
CDR3 protein: CASSPRRGGGDTDTQYF

J gene: TRBJ2-5
clone size: many
D gene: -
V gene: TRBV24-1
CDR3 DNA: TGTGCCACCAGTGGCGGTGGACAGCCACAAGAGACCCAGTACTTC
CDR3 protein: CATSGGGQPQETQYF

J gene: TRBJ2-1
clone size: few
D gene: -
V gene: TRBV10-3
CDR3 DNA: TGTGCCATCGAACGGGGAGACAATGAGCAGTTCTTC
CDR3 protein: CAIERGDNEQFF

J gene: TRBJ1-4
clone size: once
D gene: -
V gene: TRBV7-2
CDR3 DNA: TGTGCCAGCAGCTTGGACCTGACAAGCAGTAATGAAAAACTGTTTTTT
CDR3 protein: CASSLDLTSSNEKLFF

J gene: TRBJ2-7
clone size: -
D gene: TRBD1
V gene: TRBV5-1
CDR3 DNA: TGCGCCAGCAGCTCGGACAGGGTGCCGTACTTC
CDR3 protein: CASSSDRVPYF

J gene: TRBJ2-7
clone size: many
D gene: -
V gene: TRBV3-1
CDR3 DNA: TGTGCCAGCAGCCAAGAGGCGGGTCGAGAGCAGTACTTC
CDR3 protein: CASSQEAGREQYF

J gene: TRBJ1-6
clone size: few
D gene: -
V gene: TRBV30
CDR3 DNA: TGTGCCTGGAGTGTCGTGGAGGTGAGCTCCTATAATTCACCCCTCCACTTT
CDR3 protein: CAWSVVEVSSYNSPLHF

J gene: TRBJ2-5
clone size: -
D gene: TRBD1
V gene: TRBV7-9
CDR3 DNA: TGTGCCAGCAGGTATCTGACAGGGCGCCAAGAGACCCAGTACTTC
CDR3 protein: CASRYLTGRQETQYF